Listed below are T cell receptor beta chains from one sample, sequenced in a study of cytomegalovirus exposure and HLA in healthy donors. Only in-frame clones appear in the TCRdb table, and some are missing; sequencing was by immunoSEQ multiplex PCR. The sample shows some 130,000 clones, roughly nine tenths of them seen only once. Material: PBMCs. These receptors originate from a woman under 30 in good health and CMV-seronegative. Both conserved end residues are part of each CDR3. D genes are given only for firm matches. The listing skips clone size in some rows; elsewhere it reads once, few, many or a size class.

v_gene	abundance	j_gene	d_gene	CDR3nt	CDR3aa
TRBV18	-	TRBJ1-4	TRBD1	TGTGCCAGCTCACCACCGTCTGACAGGGGCGAAAAACTGTTTTTT	CASSPPSDRGEKLFF
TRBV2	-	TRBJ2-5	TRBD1	TGTGCCAGCAGTGAAGGCCGTCAGGGGGCGCGGGAGACCCAGTACTTC	CASSEGRQGARETQYF
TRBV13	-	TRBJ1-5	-	TGTGCCAGCAGCTTAGGCAATGCAAATTCGGGCAATCAGCCCCAGCATTTT	CASSLGNANSGNQPQHF
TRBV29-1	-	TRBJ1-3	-	TGCAGCGTTACGCGAGGCTCTGGAAACACCATATATTTT	CSVTRGSGNTIYF
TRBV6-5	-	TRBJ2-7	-	TGTGCCAGCAGGACAGACAAATACGAGCAGTACTTC	CASRTDKYEQYF
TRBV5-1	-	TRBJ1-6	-	TGCGCCAGCAGCTTACAGGGTTCACCCCTCCACTTT	CASSLQGSPLHF
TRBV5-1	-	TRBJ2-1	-	TGCGCCAGCAGCCCGAACGGGGGGCGGAATGAGCAGTTCTTC	CASSPNGGRNEQFF
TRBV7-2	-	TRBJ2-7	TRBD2	TGTGCCAGCAGCTTTAGCGGGGGTAGCTCCTACGAGCAGTACTTC	CASSFSGGSSYEQYF
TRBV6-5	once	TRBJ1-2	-	TGTGCCAGCAGTCTCCGTCCTGAGGGCTACACCTTC	CASSLRPEGYTF
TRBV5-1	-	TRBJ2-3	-	TGCGCCAGCAGCTTCAGGGGCGACACAGATACGCAGTATTTT	CASSFRGDTDTQYF
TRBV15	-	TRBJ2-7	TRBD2	TGTGCCACCAGCCCCCCCCCTAGCGGGGCCTGGGAGCAGTACTTC	CATSPPPSGAWEQYF
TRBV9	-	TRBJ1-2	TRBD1	TGTGCCAGCAGCGTCAGGACAGGGGCGACTGGCTACACCTTC	CASSVRTGATGYTF
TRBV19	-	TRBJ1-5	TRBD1	TGTGCCAGTAGTTCGGACAGGGGCCGCGAACAGCCCCAGCATTTT	CASSSDRGREQPQHF
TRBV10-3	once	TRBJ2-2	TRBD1	TGTGCCATCAGTGAACTGACAGGGGGTGCCGGGGAGCTGTTTTTT	CAISELTGGAGELFF
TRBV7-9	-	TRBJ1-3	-	TGTGCCAGCAGGCGCCGGGACACCGGGCAAAACACCATATATTTT	CASRRRDTGQNTIYF
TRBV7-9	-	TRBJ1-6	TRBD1	TGTGCCAGCCAAAAGCCGGGACAGGGAAATTCACCCCTCCACTTT	CASQKPGQGNSPLHF
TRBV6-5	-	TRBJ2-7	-	TGTGCCAGCAGTAGACGCGGTGCATCCTACGAGCAGTACTTC	CASSRRGASYEQYF
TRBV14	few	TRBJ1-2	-	TGTGCCAGCAGCAGGGTACCAGGGGAATATGGTGGCTACACCTTC	CASSRVPGEYGGYTF
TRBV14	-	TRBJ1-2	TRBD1	TGTGCCAGCAGCCCCTTACGGGACAGCCCTCCGGTGGGCTACACCTTC	CASSPLRDSPPVGYTF
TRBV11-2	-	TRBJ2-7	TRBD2	TGTGCCAGCAGCTTAGGTCTGGGAGGGTTCCTCTCTGACGAGCAGTACTTC	CASSLGLGGFLSDEQYF
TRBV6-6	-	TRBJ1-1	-	TGTGCCAGCAGTTACTCCTTGGGGACTGGGAACACTGAAGCTTTCTTT	CASSYSLGTGNTEAFF
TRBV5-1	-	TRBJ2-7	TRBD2	TGCGCCAGCAGCTTAGCCGCGGGGGGGTTTCACGAGCAGTACTTC	CASSLAAGGFHEQYF
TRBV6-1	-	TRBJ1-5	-	TGTGCCAGCAGTGCTCGCCAGGGGCATCAGCCCCAGCATTTT	CASSARQGHQPQHF
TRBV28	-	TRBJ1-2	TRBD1	TGTGCCAGCAGTGCGCCGGGACAGGGGGAAGACTATGGCTACACCTTC	CASSAPGQGEDYGYTF
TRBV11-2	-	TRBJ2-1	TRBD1	TGTGCCAGCAGCTTAGTATGGGACAGGGGGGTCGATGAGCAGTTCTTC	CASSLVWDRGVDEQFF
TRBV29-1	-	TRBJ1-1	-	TGCAGCGTTGTTCCGGGAGGGGGAACTGAAGCTTTCTTT	CSVVPGGGTEAFF
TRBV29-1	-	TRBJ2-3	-	TGCAGCGTCCTAGGGACTTCCCGCGCCGATACGCAGTATTTT	CSVLGTSRADTQYF
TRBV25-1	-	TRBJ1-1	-	TGTGCCAGCAGTAACGGAGCCTTAGACACTGAAGCTTTCTTT	CASSNGALDTEAFF
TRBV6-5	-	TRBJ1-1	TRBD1	TGTGCCAGCAGTTACTCTCCGGGACAGATGAACACTGAAGCTTTCTTT	CASSYSPGQMNTEAFF
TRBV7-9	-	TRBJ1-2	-	TGTGCCAGCAGCTTAGGTGGGACTTACGTTGGCTACACCTTC	CASSLGGTYVGYTF
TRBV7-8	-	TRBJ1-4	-	TGTGCCAGCAGCTTGAAATCCGCGGGTTACGAAAAACTGTTTTTT	CASSLKSAGYEKLFF
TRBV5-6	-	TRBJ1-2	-	TGTGCCAGCAGCCTACTTCGGGTGTATGGCTACACCTTC	CASSLLRVYGYTF
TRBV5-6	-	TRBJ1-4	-	TGTGCCAGCCAATTGGCCTTACAGGGAAATGAAAAACTGTTTTTT	CASQLALQGNEKLFF
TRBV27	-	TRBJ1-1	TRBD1	TGTGCCAGCAGTGGACAGGGGACCCAGGTTCAAGCTTTCTTT	CASSGQGTQVQAFF
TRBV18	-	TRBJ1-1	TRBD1	TGTGCCAGCTCACCACTTGCCAGGGGGATGACTGAAGCTTTCTTT	CASSPLARGMTEAFF
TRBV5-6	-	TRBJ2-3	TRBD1	TGTGCCAGCAGCTTGGGGACGACCGGGACAGGGGCCAGCACAGATACGCAGTATTTT	CASSLGTTGTGASTDTQYF
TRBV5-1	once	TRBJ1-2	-	TGCGCCAGCAGCTTGGCCCCGGACAGAAACTATGGCTACACCTTC	CASSLAPDRNYGYTF
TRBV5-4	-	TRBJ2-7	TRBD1	TGTGCCAGCAGCCCCCGGGACAGGGGATACGAGCAGTACTTC	CASSPRDRGYEQYF
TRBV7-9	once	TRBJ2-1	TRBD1	TGTGCCAGCAGCTTCGGACAGGCGGCCAATGAGCAGTTCTTC	CASSFGQAANEQFF
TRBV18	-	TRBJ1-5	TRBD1	TGTGCCAGCTCACCCGCTAATAGGGGACAGGGGGTCGGTCAGCCCCAGCATTTT	CASSPANRGQGVGQPQHF
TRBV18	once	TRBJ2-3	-	TGTGCCAGCTCACCGGCTTTAGATACGCAGTATTTT	CASSPALDTQYF
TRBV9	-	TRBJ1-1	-	TGTGCCAGCAGCCCTTCCGGGGGAGAAGCTTTCTTT	CASSPSGGEAFF
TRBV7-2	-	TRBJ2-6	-	TGTGCCAGCAGCCCCGAACGCGGAAAGGGGCGCTCTGGGGCCAACGTCCTGACTTTC	CASSPERGKGRSGANVLTF
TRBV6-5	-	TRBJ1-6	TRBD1	TGTGCCAGCAAAAAGAAAACAGGGGGCGATTCACCCCTCCACTTT	CASKKKTGGDSPLHF
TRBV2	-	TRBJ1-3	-	TGTGCCAGCAGTGAACGGACAGATGGAAACACCATATATTTT	CASSERTDGNTIYF
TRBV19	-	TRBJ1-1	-	TGTGCCAGTAGTGCGGGGAGTTTCGGATTCACTGAAGCTTTCTTT	CASSAGSFGFTEAFF
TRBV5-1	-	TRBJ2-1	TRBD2	TGCGCCAGCAGCTTGGATGAGGCTAGCGGGGGGTTTGAGCAGTTCTTC	CASSLDEASGGFEQFF
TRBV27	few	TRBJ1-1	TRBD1	TGTGCCAGCAGTATACCGGGACAGGGGTACACTGAAGCTTTCTTT	CASSIPGQGYTEAFF
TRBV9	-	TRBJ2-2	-	TGTGCCAGCAGCGTCGCTCAGGGTTGGGAGCTGTTTTTT	CASSVAQGWELFF
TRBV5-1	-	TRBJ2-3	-	TGCGCCAGCAGCCTCACTACGATGAGCACAGATACGCAGTATTTT	CASSLTTMSTDTQYF
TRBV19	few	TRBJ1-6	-	TGTGCCAGTAGTTCTCCCGGGACACCCCTCCACTTT	CASSSPGTPLHF
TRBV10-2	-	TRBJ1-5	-	TGCGCCAGCAGCCTACAGGGTCCAGAGGGGCGGCCCCAGCATTTT	CASSLQGPEGRPQHF
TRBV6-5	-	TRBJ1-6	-	TGTGCCAGCAGGCGAACAGGGACAAATTCACCCCTCCACTTT	CASRRTGTNSPLHF
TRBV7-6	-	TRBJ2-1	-	TGTGCCAGCAGCTTAGTGGAGGATCCCTCCTACAATGAGCAGTTCTTC	CASSLVEDPSYNEQFF
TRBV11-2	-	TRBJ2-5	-	TGTGCCAGCAGCTTAATCGGGTGGGAGGCCAAGGCGGGGACCCAGTACTTC	CASSLIGWEAKAGTQYF
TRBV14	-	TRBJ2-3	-	TGTGCCAGCAGCCAAGAAGGGCAGGGGGATACGCAGTATTTT	CASSQEGQGDTQYF